This passage covers 12 T cell receptor beta chains from one sample sequenced in a study of blood T cells in healthy people across ages. Next came a second PCR, run for about 7 to 12 cycles, which used a sample-barcoded 5' primer along with a J-beta primer mix. TCRdb reanalysed the 5' RACE reads using MiXCR and keeps one entry per CDR3 protein. The table lists about 1.1 million distinct CDR3 sequences, roughly two fifths of them singletons. Material for sequencing was blood. These receptors were obtained from a man between 18 and 35 years old in good health.

This chain links TRBV20-1 with TRBJ1-5; D uncertain. The V gene lost 2 bases and the J gene lost 2 bases, with 16 bases spanning the gap. Germline V gene sequence: CDR1 DFQATT, CDR2 SNEGSKA (reference sequence). The CDR3 consists of 16 residues. CDR3 protein: CSARKGTTGGNQPQHF. As DNA, the CDR3 is TGCAGTGCTAGAAAGGGAACGACTGGGGGCAATCAGCCCCAGCATTTT.

V is TRBV2 and J is TRBJ1-1; D is perhaps TRBD1 (5 bases). V shed 4 bases and J shed 6 bases, with 9 bases lying between them. The CDR3 is made up of 12 amino acids. CDR1 and CDR2 (germline): SNHLY, FYNNEI. DNA of the CDR3: TGTGCCAGCAGTGTCGGGGGATCTGAAGCTTTCTTT. This codes for CASSVGGSEAFF.

In this sample, this clonotype turned up a few times. V gene TRBV7-2 combines with J gene TRBJ2-3, with D possibly matching TRBD2 (5 bases). Between the trimmed V and J ends, which lost 1 base and 6 bases, there was a span of 17 bases. This CDR3 has 16 residues. Germline V lookup: CDR1 SGHTA, CDR2 FQGNSA. In nucleotides, the CDR3 is TGTGCCAGCAGCTTAGTAGGGAGAAGGTTGGTCGATACGCAGTATTTT. Translation: CASSLVGRRLVDTQYF.

On this clonotype: This clone may be a read error of a much larger clone one base away. The chain recombines TRBV9 with TRBJ2-3; D gene unclear. In germline, CDR1 is SGDLS, CDR2 YYNGEE. This CDR3 is 14 amino acids long. The CDR3 region has the DNA TGTGCCAGCAGCGGAAGTTTCCCTTCAGATGCGCAGTATTTT. Translated, it gives CASSGSFPSDAQYF. The entire variable domain, with the rest obtained from reference TRBV9 and TRBJ2-3, is as follows: DSGVTQTPKHLITATGQRVTLRCSPRSGDLSVYWYQQSLDQGLQFLIQYYNGEERAKGNILERFSAQQFPDLHSELNLSSLELGDSALYFCASSGSFPSDAQYFGPGTRLTVL.

This chain connects TRBV5-6 to TRBJ2-2; 12 nucleotides line up with TRBD2. Germline V gene data show CDR1 as SGHDT and CDR2 as YYEEEE. J lost 0 bases, V lost 0 bases, and 9 bases had no gene match. The CDR3 is 20 amino acids. The CDR3 protein is CASSLAGTSGPYTNTGELFF. CDR3 in DNA: TGTGCCAGCAGCTTGGCCGGGACTAGCGGGCCTTATACGAACACCGGGGAGCTGTTTTTT. Supplemented by reference TRBV5-6 and TRBJ2-2, the full variable domain reads DAGVTQSPTHLIKTRGQQVTLRCSPKSGHDTVSWYQQALGQGPQFIFQYYEEEERQRGNFPDRFSGHQFPNYSSELNVNALLLGDSALYLCASSLAGTSGPYTNTGELFFGEGSRLTVL.

In this sample, this clonotype turned up a few times. The V gene is TRBV14, the J gene TRBJ1-2; TRBD1 is a possible D gene (6 bases). The germline gives CDR1 SGHDN, CDR2 FVKESK. Trimming took 4 bases from V and 6 from J, leaving 12 bases between them. This CDR3 comprises 13 residues. The CDR3 protein is CASSPRDNNGYTF. The CDR3 DNA reads as TGTGCCAGCAGCCCCCGGGACAACAATGGCTACACCTTC. The entire variable domain, with the rest obtained from reference TRBV14 and TRBJ1-2, is as follows: EAGVTQFPSHSVIEKGQTVTLRCDPISGHDNLYWYRRVMGKEIKFLLHFVKESKQDESGMPNNRFLAERTGGTYSTLKVQPAELEDSGVYFCASSPRDNNGYTFGSGTRLTVV.

This clonotype was seen a handful of times. This sequence joins TRBV9 and TRBJ2-7, with unresolved D. Deletions cut 0 bases from V and 0 bases from J, with 7 bases between. The CDR3 loop spans 14 amino acids. Germline V gives CDR1 SGDLS, CDR2 YYNGEE. CDR3 sequence reads: CASSVGASSYEQYF. The CDR3 nucleotides are TGTGCCAGCAGCGTAGGGGCCAGCTCCTACGAGCAGTACTTC.

This clonotype has just a few counts. The rearrangement links TRBV6-1 to TRBJ1-5, with D unclear. Per germline, CDR1 MNHNS and CDR2 SASEGT. The V and J ends lost 6 bases and 7 bases respectively, with 13 bases between them. The CDR3 contains 13 residues. The CDR3 DNA reads TGTGCCAGCAGCGAATTTGATACGCAGCCCCAGCATTTT. This encodes CASSEFDTQPQHF.

The J gene is TRBJ2-5, the V gene TRBV12-3 or TRBV12-4, with D possibly being TRBD1 or TRBD2 (5 bases each). This CDR3 is built from 12 residues. Trimming stripped 6 bases from V and 13 bases from J, with 18 bases between. The CDR3 DNA follows: TGTGCCAGCAGATTGAGGGGAGTCGCCCCGTACTTC. Translated, it gives CASRLRGVAPYF.

This clonotype has more than one count but fewer than ten. The chain combines TRBV7-2 with TRBJ2-4; TRBD1 matches 9 bases. V was pared by 3 bases and J by 5 bases, with 8 bases of the junction left unmatched. The CDR3 covers 16 residues. Germline CDR1 and CDR2: SGHTA and FQGNSA. The CDR3 here is CASSFNPGTGQNIQYF. CDR3 nucleotide sequence: TGTGCCAGCAGCTTCAATCCCGGGACAGGGCAAAACATTCAGTACTTC.

Only one count was recorded for this clonotype. V usage is TRBV7-9 and J usage is TRBJ2-4; D remains unclear. The better agreement between TRBJ2-7 and the DNA end casts doubt on the J call. CDR1 is SEHNR and CDR2 is FQNEAQ in the germline V gene (reference sequence). The CDR3 sequence is 14 residues long. Written as DNA, the CDR3 is TGTGCCAGCAGCTCGTGCAGAATTCCCTACGAGCAGTACTTC. It is translated as CASSSCRIPYEQYF.

This clonotype came up a few times. The chain combines TRBV9 with TRBJ1-1; D remains unclear. The CDR3 runs to 14 residues. Germline V gives CDR1 SGDLS, CDR2 YYNGEE. With 3 bases removed from V and 1 base from J, the gap between germline ends came to 10 bases. CDR3 in amino acids: CASSARTRNTEAFF. In DNA, the CDR3 is TGTGCCAGCAGCGCCCGAACCCGGAACACTGAAGCTTTCTTT.